This note documents a single T cell receptor (beta chain) sequence. Its specificity is not known. A much larger clone lies one base from this, so it may be a read error. MiXCR, run by TCRdb on the reads, gives a single entry per CDR3 protein. The table has roughly 920,000 distinct CDR3 sequences, 31% seen once. CDR1 and CDR2 from the germline V gene are SGHVS and FQNEAQ. CDR3 length: 18 amino acids. The V gene end was trimmed by 2 bases and the J gene end by 3 bases; junction bases not matched to a gene: 11. This entry comes from a study of T cell repertoires in cytomegalovirus infection. This sequence was found in a human donor in good health (CMV status not recorded). Some clones in this sample may be carry-over from other donors' samples. Sequences were derived from cultured CD8+ T cells from PBMCs, sampled from culture after CMV antigen stimulation. The chain links TRBV7-8 to TRBJ1-5, with 9 bases that match TRBD1. The CDR3 loop is CASSLKGTGRAINQPQHF. The CDR3 DNA follows: TGTGCCAGCAGCTTAAAGGGGACAGGGAGGGCCATCAATCAGCCCCAGCATTTT.